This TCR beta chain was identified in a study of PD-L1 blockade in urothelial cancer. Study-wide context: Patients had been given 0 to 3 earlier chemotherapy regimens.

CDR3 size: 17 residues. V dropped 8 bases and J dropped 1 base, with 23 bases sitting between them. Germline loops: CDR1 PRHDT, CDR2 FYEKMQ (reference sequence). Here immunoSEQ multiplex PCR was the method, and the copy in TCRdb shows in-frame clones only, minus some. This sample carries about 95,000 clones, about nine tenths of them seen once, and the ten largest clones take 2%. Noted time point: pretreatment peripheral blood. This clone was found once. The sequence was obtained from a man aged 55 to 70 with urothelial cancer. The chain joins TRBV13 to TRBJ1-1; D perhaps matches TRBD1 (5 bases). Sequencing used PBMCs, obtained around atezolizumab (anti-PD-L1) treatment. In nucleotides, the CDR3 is TGTGCCAGCCACGAAAGGGCAGGGCGCTTCTCGAACACTGAAGCTTTCTTT. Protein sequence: CASHERAGRFSNTEAFF. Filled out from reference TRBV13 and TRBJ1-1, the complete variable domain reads AAGVIQSPRHLIKEKRETATLKCYPIPRHDTVYWYQQGPGQDPQFLISFYEKMQSDKGSIPDRFSAQQFSDYHSELNMSSLELGDSALYFCASHERAGRFSNTEAFFGQGTRLTVV.